This TCR beta chain was obtained from a study of T cell repertoires in cytomegalovirus infection. For the study at large: Selection of CMV epitopes for the study included recently identified HLA-C-restricted and well-studied HLA-B-restricted ones. Public signatures in TCR beta pointed to CMV infection and matching HLA type. General observations from the study: Clonotypes of TCR beta that were HLA-C-restricted and CMV-specific dominated the ex vivo response. Summed public TCR beta family frequency identified CMV carriers bearing the relevant HLA.

Germline CDR1 reads SEHNR; CDR2 reads FQNEAQ (reference sequence). The CDR3 extends over 16 amino acids. V was pared by 5 bases and J by 9 bases, with 24 bases between. Concerning this clonotype itself: Its specificity is not known.

Each CDR3 protein gets one entry after TCRdb re-called the reads with MiXCR. The sample carries hundreds of thousands of distinct CDR3 sequences, roughly 36% recorded once. The chain joins TRBV7-9 to TRBJ2-3, with a weak D call TRBD2 (6 bases). This receptor was taken from a human donor in good health (CMV status not recorded). Some clones in this sample may be carry-over from other donors' samples. The sequenced sample was cultured PBMCs, obtained from culture after CMV antigen stimulation. As DNA, the CDR3 is TGTGCCAGCAGCCCCCGGGACGGGAGAATGGCCGAGACGCAGTATTTT. Protein product: CASSPRDGRMAETQYF. Full variable domain (rest looked up from reference TRBV7-9 and TRBJ2-3): DTGVSQNPRHKITKRGQNVTFRCDPISEHNRLYWYRQTLGQGPEFLTYFQNEAQLEKSRLLSDRFSAERPKGSFSTLEIQRTEQGDSAMYLCASSPRDGRMAETQYFGPGTRLTVL.